This is a list of T cell receptor beta chains from one sample in a study of graft-versus-host responses after intestinal transplantation. Libraries were prepared by immunoSEQ multiplex PCR; TCRdb keeps only in-frame clonotypes and omits some of them. The table shows approximately 12,000 clones, with 30% occurring only once. The material was alloreactive CD8+ T cells from a mixed lymphocyte reaction culture, obtained before intestinal transplant. The receptors here all came from a human patient who received an intestinal transplant. Each CDR3 is given with its conserved first and last residue. Fields, in order: V gene, D gene, CDR3 length, clone size, J gene, CDR3 protein, CDR3 DNA. The D gene is left open where the match is weak. Only part of the rows carry a size: once, few, many, or a class if the clone is expanded.

V: TRBV15; D: NA; length: 14; size: medium-sized; J: TRBJ2-7; CDR3: CATSRGWGSYEQYF; DNA: TGTGCCACCAGCAGAGGGTGGGGATCCTACGAGCAGTACTTC
V: TRBV7-6; D: TRBD2; length: 15; size: few; J: TRBJ2-7; CDR3: CASSFSGGPRYEQYF; DNA: TGTGCCAGCAGCTTTAGCGGGGGTCCGCGGTACGAGCAGTACTTC
V: TRBV27; D: TRBD2; length: 16; size: NA; J: TRBJ2-3; CDR3: CASSLYSGRASDTQYF; DNA: TGTGCCAGCAGTTTATATAGCGGGAGGGCCTCAGATACGCAGTATTTT
V: TRBV4-3; D: TRBD2; length: 16; size: NA; J: TRBJ2-2; CDR3: CASSQDRASGSGELFF; DNA: TGCGCCAGCAGCCAAGATCGGGCTAGCGGGAGCGGGGAGCTGTTTTTT
V: TRBV28; D: NA; length: 14; size: few; J: TRBJ2-7; CDR3: CASSLEGGTLEQYF; DNA: TGTGCCAGCAGTTTAGAGGGGGGTACTCTCGAGCAGTACTTC
V: TRBV6-5; D: TRBD1; length: 13; size: NA; J: TRBJ2-7; CDR3: CASSPGGGYEQYF; DNA: TGTGCCAGCAGCCCAGGGGGCGGATACGAGCAGTACTTC
V: TRBV5-1; D: TRBD1; length: 17; size: few; J: TRBJ2-6; CDR3: CASSPTGGRPGANVLTF; DNA: TGCGCCAGCAGCCCTACAGGGGGTCGCCCTGGGGCCAACGTCCTGACTTTC
V: TRBV19; D: NA; length: 13; size: NA; J: TRBJ2-3; CDR3: CASSIYSRDTQYF; DNA: TGTGCCAGTAGTATTTATTCCAGGGATACGCAGTATTTT
V: TRBV5-8; D: TRBD1; length: 16; size: NA; J: TRBJ2-3; CDR3: CASSFGWTGSTDTQYF; DNA: TGTGCCAGCAGCTTCGGTTGGACAGGGTCCACAGATACGCAGTATTTT
V: TRBV10-1; D: NA; length: 16; size: few; J: TRBJ2-5; CDR3: CASSESRLRGQETQYF; DNA: TGCGCCAGCAGTGAGTCGAGGTTACGGGGCCAAGAGACCCAGTACTTC
V: TRBV19; D: NA; length: 12; size: medium-sized; J: TRBJ2-1; CDR3: CASSPRWNEQFF; DNA: TGTGCCAGTAGTCCTCGGTGGAATGAGCAGTTCTTC
V: TRBV5-4; D: NA; length: 14; size: few; J: TRBJ2-1; CDR3: CASSPGSPYNEQFF; DNA: TGTGCCAGCAGTCCTGGTTCCCCGTACAATGAGCAGTTCTTC
V: TRBV29-1; D: NA; length: 16; size: NA; J: TRBJ1-1; CDR3: CSVEGTLLYMNTEAFF; DNA: TGCAGCGTTGAAGGGACACTGCTTTACATGAACACTGAAGCTTTCTTT
V: TRBV6-5; D: NA; length: 14; size: medium-sized; J: TRBJ2-7; CDR3: CASGLTLGSYEQYF; DNA: TGTGCCAGCGGCCTAACGTTAGGCTCCTACGAGCAGTACTTC
V: TRBV28; D: NA; length: 14; size: medium-sized; J: TRBJ1-4; CDR3: CASSLGLTNEKLFF; DNA: TGTGCCAGCAGTTTAGGGTTAACTAATGAAAAACTGTTTTTT
V: TRBV2; D: TRBD2; length: 16; size: medium-sized; J: TRBJ2-5; CDR3: CASSEILAGPQETQYF; DNA: TGTGCCAGCAGTGAAATACTAGCGGGGCCCCAAGAGACCCAGTACTTC
V: TRBV6-6; D: NA; length: 15; size: NA; J: TRBJ2-1; CDR3: CASSYSGIYYNEQFF; DNA: TGTGCCAGCAGTTACTCCGGGATATACTACAATGAGCAGTTCTTC
V: TRBV6-1; D: NA; length: 15; size: NA; J: TRBJ2-2; CDR3: CASSSQGRDTGELFF; DNA: TGTGCCAGCAGTTCGCAGGGGAGGGACACCGGGGAGCTGTTTTTT
V: TRBV19; D: NA; length: 13; size: medium-sized; J: TRBJ2-1; CDR3: CASSLSGYNEQFF; DNA: TGTGCCAGTAGTCTCAGCGGTTACAATGAGCAGTTCTTC
V: TRBV28; D: TRBD2; length: 20; size: NA; J: TRBJ2-1; CDR3: CASSPVGGLGLAVIYNEQFF; DNA: TGTGCCAGCAGTCCGGTGGGGGGTCTGGGACTAGCGGTAATCTACAATGAGCAGTTCTTC
V: TRBV5-4; D: NA; length: 15; size: few; J: TRBJ2-7; CDR3: CASSKTAYLSYEQYF; DNA: TGTGCCAGCAGCAAGACGGCTTACCTATCCTACGAGCAGTACTTC
V: TRBV9; D: NA; length: 13; size: few; J: TRBJ2-7; CDR3: CASSVDNSYEQYF; DNA: TGTGCCAGCAGCGTAGACAACTCCTACGAGCAGTACTTC
V: TRBV6-6; D: TRBD1; length: 15; size: medium-sized; J: TRBJ1-5; CDR3: CASRDRDISNQPQHF; DNA: TGTGCCAGCAGAGACAGGGACATAAGCAATCAGCCCCAGCATTTT
V: TRBV10-3; D: NA; length: 12; size: NA; J: TRBJ2-7; CDR3: CAISDWDVEQYF; DNA: TGTGCCATCAGCGACTGGGACGTTGAGCAGTACTTC
V: TRBV7-9; D: TRBD1; length: 17; size: NA; J: TRBJ1-1; CDR3: CASSLNRGAGMNTEAFF; DNA: TGTGCCAGCAGCTTAAACAGGGGAGCGGGGATGAACACTGAAGCTTTCTTT
V: TRBV5-5; D: NA; length: 14; size: many; J: TRBJ2-7; CDR3: CAGGEGIVLDEQYF; DNA: TGTGCCGGGGGTGAAGGGATCGTGTTAGACGAGCAGTACTTC
V: TRBV28; D: NA; length: 13; size: NA; J: TRBJ1-1; CDR3: CASSFGWTLEAFF; DNA: TGTGCCAGCAGTTTTGGTTGGACACTTGAAGCTTTCTTT
V: TRBV2; D: NA; length: 10; size: NA; J: TRBJ2-7; CDR3: CASGDFEQYF; DNA: TGTGCCAGCGGGGATTTCGAGCAGTACTTC
V: TRBV4-1; D: NA; length: 17; size: NA; J: TRBJ2-7; CDR3: CASSPTNDGGYSYEQYF; DNA: TGCGCCAGCAGCCCCACCAACGACGGGGGCTACTCCTACGAGCAGTACTTC
V: TRBV7-9; D: TRBD1; length: 16; size: NA; J: TRBJ1-5; CDR3: CASSGTGTGSNQPQHF; DNA: TGTGCCAGCAGCGGCACCGGGACAGGGAGCAATCAGCCCCAGCATTTT
V: TRBV18; D: NA; length: 16; size: once; J: TRBJ1-1; CDR3: CASSPTGTRGATEAFF; DNA: TGTGCCAGCTCGCCTACTGGGACTCGAGGTGCCACTGAAGCTTTCTTT
V: TRBV6-6; D: NA; length: 13; size: NA; J: TRBJ2-1; CDR3: CASSYLGANEQFF; DNA: TGTGCCAGCAGTTACCTCGGGGCCAATGAGCAGTTCTTC
V: TRBV6-6; D: NA; length: 14; size: NA; J: TRBJ1-2; CDR3: CASSYTPNPHGYTF; DNA: TGTGCCAGCAGTTACACTCCCAACCCTCATGGCTACACCTTC
V: TRBV6-6; D: NA; length: 15; size: few; J: TRBJ1-5; CDR3: CASSQDPGGNQPQHF; DNA: TGTGCCAGCAGCCAGGACCCTGGCGGCAATCAGCCCCAGCATTTT